A selection of T cell receptor beta chains follows, all from one sample in a study of response to subunit inactivated influenza vaccine. MiXCR was run by TCRdb on the RT-PCR reads, yielding one entry per CDR3 protein. This sample yields approximately 680,000 distinct CDR3 sequences, of which around 16% are seen a single time; more than 9% belongs to the top ten. Specimen: PBMCs from blood, collected 12 days after vaccination. These receptors were collected from a man aged 45-60 years who received an inactivated influenza vaccine. Both conserved end residues are part of each CDR3. The order of the fields is D gene, V gene, clone size, J gene, CDR3 protein, CDR3 DNA. The D gene is left open where the match is weak. A row's size may be missing; if present it is once, few, many or a size class.

>NA|TRBV20-1|many|TRBJ2-4
CSALPAPLDKNIQYF
TGCAGTGCTCTACCTGCGCCTCTGGACAAAAACATTCAGTACTTC
>NA|TRBV30|NA|TRBJ2-3
CAWSVPLLATTDTQYF
TGTGCCTGGAGTGTACCCTTATTAGCGACGACAGATACGCAGTATTTT
>TRBD2|TRBV10-2|NA|TRBJ2-7
CASRETSGGVFYEQYF
TGCGCCAGCAGGGAGACTAGCGGGGGGGTTTTCTACGAGCAGTACTTC
>NA|TRBV10-3|few|TRBJ2-2
CAISETGNTGELFF
TGTGCCATCAGTGAGACCGGGAACACCGGGGAGCTGTTTTTT
>TRBD2|TRBV5-4|few|TRBJ2-7
CASSLLAGGPRDEQYF
TGTGCCAGCAGCTTGCTAGCGGGAGGACCGCGAGACGAGCAGTACTTC
>NA|TRBV6-2/TRBV6-3|few|TRBJ2-5
CASSYLTDQYQETQYF
TGTGCCAGCAGTTACTTGACAGATCAGTACCAAGAGACCCAGTACTTC
>TRBD2|TRBV14|once|TRBJ2-2
CASSPTSGRGDTGELFF
TGTGCCAGCAGTCCAACTAGCGGGAGGGGAGACACCGGGGAGCTGTTTTTT
>NA|TRBV7-9|few|TRBJ1-6
CASSPGESPLHF
TGTGCCAGCAGCCCAGGAGAATCACCCCTCCACTTT
>NA|TRBV25-1|few|TRBJ1-2
CASSRGHTEGYTF
TGTGCCAGCAGTAGGGGCCACACGGAAGGCTACACCTTC
>TRBD1|TRBV12-3/TRBV12-4|few|TRBJ1-5
CASSLVAGGGQPQHF
TGTGCCAGCAGTTTAGTTGCAGGGGGCGGTCAGCCCCAGCATTTT
>NA|TRBV7-2|NA|TRBJ2-2
CASSRLVAGELFF
TGTGCCAGCAGCCGGTTGGTAGCCGGGGAGCTGTTTTTT
>TRBD2|TRBV12-3/TRBV12-4|NA|TRBJ2-5
CASRPSGGVKETQYF
TGTGCCAGCAGGCCCAGCGGGGGGGTTAAAGAGACCCAGTACTTC
>TRBD1|TRBV10-3|NA|TRBJ2-1
CAISGTGMGGNEQFF
TGTGCCATCAGTGGGACAGGGATGGGGGGCAATGAGCAGTTCTTC
>NA|TRBV20-1|NA|TRBJ2-1
CSASQVRGSYNEQFF
TGCAGTGCTAGCCAGGTCAGGGGCTCCTACAATGAGCAGTTCTTC
>TRBD2|TRBV6-4|NA|TRBJ2-1
CASSDDVSGSEQFF
TGTGCCAGCAGTGACGACGTTAGCGGGAGTGAGCAGTTCTTC
>TRBD1|TRBV28|few|TRBJ2-1
CASSFMGQGRNEQFF
TGTGCCAGCAGTTTCATGGGACAGGGGAGAAATGAGCAGTTCTTC
>TRBD1|TRBV6-1|NA|TRBJ2-4
CASSETGWTKNIQYF
TGTGCCAGCAGTGAGACAGGGTGGACCAAAAACATTCAGTACTTC
>TRBD1|TRBV20-1|NA|TRBJ1-5
CCARALTGGSASNQPQHF
TGCTGTGCTAGAGCCCTAACAGGGGGCTCGGCGAGCAATCAGCCCCAGCATTTT
>TRBD1|TRBV4-1|NA|TRBJ2-7
CASSQPTGSSYEQYF
TGCGCCAGCAGCCAACCGACAGGGTCCTCCTACGAGCAGTACTTC
>NA|TRBV6-1|few|TRBJ1-1
CASSEFGFWNTEAFF
TGTGCCAGCAGTGAATTCGGGTTCTGGAACACTGAAGCTTTCTTT
>TRBD1|TRBV12-3/TRBV12-4|few|TRBJ2-7
CASSSTGPQDEQYF
TGTGCCAGCAGTTCGACAGGGCCCCAGGACGAGCAGTACTTC
>NA|TRBV20-1|few|TRBJ1-4
CSARSPLGEKLFF
TGCAGTGCTAGGTCCCCACTGGGAGAAAAACTGTTTTTT
>NA|TRBV6-2/TRBV6-3|NA|TRBJ2-7
CASSYWNRDYGKYEQYF
TGTGCCAGCAGTTATTGGAATCGTGACTACGGGAAGTACGAGCAGTACTTC
>NA|TRBV4-1|many|TRBJ2-3
CASSQVATRTDTQYF
TGCGCCAGCAGCCAAGTAGCTACCCGCACAGATACGCAGTATTTT
>TRBD1|TRBV2|few|TRBJ1-1
CARVYWDRASNTEAFF
TGTGCCAGAGTCTACTGGGACAGGGCTTCGAACACTGAAGCTTTCTTT
>NA|TRBV27|NA|TRBJ2-7
CASRKGGGKQYF
TGTGCCAGCCGGAAGGGGGGCGGAAAGCAGTACTTC
>TRBD1|TRBV7-8|many|TRBJ2-7
CASSQPGQGTYEQYF
TGTGCCAGCAGCCAACCGGGACAGGGGACCTACGAGCAGTACTTC
>NA|TRBV10-3|few|TRBJ1-1
CAISDGQSAFF
TGTGCCATCAGTGATGGACAGTCGGCTTTCTTT
>TRBD2|TRBV4-3|NA|TRBJ2-3
CASSQAGGHTDTQYF
TGCGCCAGCAGCCAAGCGGGGGGGCACACAGATACGCAGTATTTT
>NA|TRBV6-1|many|TRBJ2-5
CASTPGGGETQYF
TGTGCCAGCACCCCTGGGGGAGGAGAGACCCAGTACTTC
>NA|TRBV19|NA|TRBJ2-1
CASSRGRHNEQFF
TGTGCCAGTAGTAGGGGACGGCACAATGAGCAGTTCTTC
>NA|TRBV5-1|many|TRBJ1-1
CASSFKTMNTEAFF
TGCGCCAGCAGCTTCAAAACTATGAACACTGAAGCTTTCTTT
>NA|TRBV10-2|few|TRBJ2-2
CASRQGGFNTGELFF
TGCGCCAGCAGACAGGGAGGATTTAACACCGGGGAGCTGTTTTTT
>TRBD1|TRBV5-1|few|TRBJ1-6
CASSYGQGGVNSPLHF
TGCGCCAGCAGCTACGGACAGGGAGGGGTTAATTCACCCCTCCACTTT
>NA|TRBV20-1|NA|TRBJ2-7
CSVPRPTYEQYF
TGCAGTGTCCCCCGCCCCACGTACGAGCAGTACTTC
>TRBD2|TRBV5-1|NA|TRBJ2-5
CASRLTSGEQETQYF
TGCGCCAGCCGCTTGACTAGCGGGGAACAAGAGACCCAGTACTTC
>NA|TRBV20-1|few|TRBJ1-5
CSARGPFDQPQHF
TGCAGTGCTAGAGGCCCGTTCGATCAGCCCCAGCATTTT
>TRBD2|TRBV5-1|few|TRBJ2-3
CASSSYSTKTSLRADTQYF
TGCGCCAGCAGCAGCTACTCGACTAAGACTAGCCTGCGGGCAGATACGCAGTATTTT
>TRBD1|TRBV3-1|NA|TRBJ2-7
CASSQVGQGAEQYF
TGTGCCAGCAGCCAAGTTGGTCAGGGGGCCGAGCAGTACTTC
>NA|TRBV9|few|TRBJ2-1
CASSVAAASEVNEQFF
TGTGCCAGCAGCGTAGCCGCGGCTAGCGAAGTGAATGAGCAGTTCTTC
>TRBD2|TRBV14|NA|TRBJ2-3
CASSRIAGADTQYF
TGTGCCAGCAGCCGAATAGCGGGAGCAGATACGCAGTATTTT
>TRBD2|TRBV7-8|NA|TRBJ2-3
CASSFSLAGGPLGTDTQYF
TGTGCCAGCAGCTTCTCTCTAGCGGGAGGGCCGTTAGGCACAGATACGCAGTATTTT
>TRBD1|TRBV20-1|few|TRBJ1-1
CSAPVQGINTEAFF
TGCAGTGCCCCAGTACAGGGGATTAACACTGAAGCTTTCTTT
>NA|TRBV20-1|few|TRBJ2-3
CSAGLLVSTDTQYF
TGCAGTGCTGGACTCCTGGTTAGCACAGATACGCAGTATTTT
>NA|TRBV7-9|few|TRBJ2-3
CASSFSGISTDTQYF
TGTGCCAGCAGCTTTAGCGGTATTAGCACAGATACGCAGTATTTT
>NA|TRBV12-3/TRBV12-4|NA|TRBJ1-1
CASTPQINTEAFF
TGTGCCAGCACCCCACAGATAAACACTGAAGCTTTCTTT
>TRBD2|TRBV28|few|TRBJ2-1
CASRTKAGGSYNEQFF
TGTGCCAGCAGAACGAAAGCGGGAGGCTCCTACAATGAGCAGTTCTTC
>NA|TRBV7-9|few|TRBJ2-1
CASSPTGSTYNEQFF
TGTGCCAGCAGCCCAACAGGCAGCACCTACAATGAGCAGTTCTTC
>TRBD2|TRBV7-8|few|TRBJ2-1
CASSLASSGSFSNEQFF
TGTGCCAGCAGCTTAGCCTCTAGCGGGAGTTTTAGTAATGAGCAGTTCTTC
>TRBD1|TRBV11-3|NA|TRBJ2-3
CASSEQGNTDTQYF
TGTGCCAGCAGCGAACAGGGGAACACAGATACGCAGTATTTT
>NA|TRBV7-2|many|TRBJ2-7
CASSFSQGGYEQYF
TGTGCCAGCAGCTTCTCACAGGGAGGGTACGAGCAGTACTTC
>TRBD2|TRBV30|NA|TRBJ2-7
CAWSKLATYEQYF
TGTGCCTGGAGTAAACTAGCGACCTACGAGCAGTACTTC
>NA|TRBV25-1|once|TRBJ2-2
CASSEYDRSNTGELFF
TGTGCCAGCAGTGAATATGACAGATCAAACACCGGGGAGCTGTTTTTT